The source of this T cell receptor (beta chain) is a study of blood T cell repertoires in COVID-19 (dated by TCRdb to 2020 to 2022). Describing the broader study: Samples covering the acute and convalescent phases of COVID-19 were provided by collaborators in the United States, Italy and Spain. The material from the prospective study consisted of cDNA or gDNA derived from T cells, B-cell-depleted T cells, or PBMCs. Subjects who had been exposed to COVID-19, were actively infected with it, or had recovered from it provided the deeply sampled blood TCRbeta repertoires that made up the dataset. The repertoires were released in a freely available public database intended as a resource for research on the immune response to SARS-CoV-2. Samples were obtained from the ongoing ImmuneRACE study (first 160 participants) and from roughly 1,300 subjects provided by 6 global collaborators. Nearly every sample came with metadata listing a de-identified subject ID, COVID-19 status, age in years and sex. Where available, HLA class I and class II types were obtained from metadata supplied by the sample provider rather than from assay-based typing.

V is pared back by 4 bases and J by 3 bases, with 10 bases lying between the germline termini. Based on the germline V gene (reference sequence), the CDR1 and CDR2 sequences are LNHDA and SQIVND. The CDR3 covers 14 residues, taking in both the cysteine and the phenylalanine. The only DNA kept is the CDR3, 42 bases in frame from the first base. This clone occurred many times. Its target antigen remains unknown. Base qualities are not recorded, but no much larger clone differs from it by a single base. TCRbeta CDR3 regions were amplified from genomic DNA using the immunoSEQ Assay, a bias-controlled multiplex PCR. Per the authors' processing: Within the assay, amplification of reference gene primers was used to estimate how many nucleated cells each sample contained. To quantify the absolute abundance of each unique TCRbeta CDR3 rearrangement, sequence reads were collapsed and filtered. Productive Simpson clonality was computed per sample as the square root of Simpson's diversity index over productive rearrangements. Held by TCRdb, this immuneACCESS table contains in-frame sequences only and omits some clones. Under half of the omission traces to an unresolved V gene where checked; the cause of the rest is unknown. The V and J calls and clone size are taken from that table; D and trimming were inferred from the DNA. The sample table records fewer than 450,000 clones; 88% of these occur just once. Roughly 12% of the sample goes to the ten largest clones.

Broader findings and caveats from the paper: How much clinical and demographic metadata was included differed by source and by participant, and the metadata was provided uncurated.

One collaborating source in Seattle enrolled patients while the patients were actively infected and followed the patients over time throughout the course of disease. Each collaborating institution followed its own protocols to collect whole blood in K2EDTA tubes. Collaborator samples were shipped for TCRbeta analysis as frozen whole blood, isolated PBMCs, or DNA extracted from either sample type. The source of this sequence is a woman aged 45-59 years with COVID-19, enrolled during active disease. Recombination linked TRBV19 to TRBJ1-3; the D gene lacks a confident call. Sequencing was done on a sample of peripheral blood. The nucleotide sequence is TGTGCCAGTAGTAAGATCGGTGATGGAAACACCATATATTTT. It translates as CASSKIGDGNTIYF.